This T cell receptor (beta chain) came from a study of shared clonotypes between healthy human individuals. Overall study findings and caveats: Generally, estimated richness proved larger in naive subsets than it did in memory subsets.

In the authors' methods: Owing to the provision of junction-only sequences devoid of quality scores by immunoSEQ, filtering differed. TCRdb's table, derived via immunoSEQ multiplex PCR, lists solely in-frame clones and lacks some. The D gene and trimming were derived from the DNA, and the V and J assignments and clone size from that table. The sample has approximately 2.3 million clones, over 85% seen once. On this clone itself: Its target is not known.

Trimming took 4 bases from V and 2 from J, leaving 17 bases between them. CDR1 is SNHLY and CDR2 is FYNNEI in the germline V gene. This CDR3 region has 16 residues. Material for sequencing was naive CD4+ T cells from PBMCs. Subset indicated: CD45RA+ positively selected. The chain employs TRBV2 and TRBJ2-5; D gene ambiguous. This TCR derives from a man younger than 35 in good health. Some clones in this sample may be carry-over from other donors' samples. The CDR3 protein is CASSVEAYLGQETQYF. The CDR3 DNA reads TGTGCCAGCAGTGTCGAGGCGTATCTGGGACAAGAGACCCAGTACTTC.